This T cell receptor (beta chain) was sequenced during a study of identical twins. This clonotype was picked up many times. This CDR3 contains 12 residues. CDR1 is SGHTA, CDR2 FQGNSA, per germline. V lost 3 bases and J lost 6, with 6 bases in between. No donor was unhealthy or non-Caucasian. TCRdb independently ran MiXCR on the 5' RACE reads; one entry per CDR3 protein. Of 690,000 or so distinct CDR3 sequences in the sample, around 8.3% were seen once. This same sample was also taken into another study, of yellow fever vaccine responses in identical twins.

This sequence originates from a woman between 18 and 29 years old in good health. Specimen: PBMCs. The chain has TRBV7-2 and TRBJ2-1; D not certain. CDR3 in amino acids: CASSFPSNEQFF. In DNA form, the CDR3 reads TGTGCCAGCAGCTTCCCCAGCAATGAGCAGTTCTTC. The whole variable domain, remainder taken from reference TRBV7-2 and TRBJ2-1, is GAGVSQSPSNKVTEKGKDVELRCDPISGHTALYWYRQSLGQGLEFLIYFQGNSAPDKSGLPSDRFSAERTGGSVSTLTIQRTQQEDSAVYLCASSFPSNEQFFGPGTRLTVL.